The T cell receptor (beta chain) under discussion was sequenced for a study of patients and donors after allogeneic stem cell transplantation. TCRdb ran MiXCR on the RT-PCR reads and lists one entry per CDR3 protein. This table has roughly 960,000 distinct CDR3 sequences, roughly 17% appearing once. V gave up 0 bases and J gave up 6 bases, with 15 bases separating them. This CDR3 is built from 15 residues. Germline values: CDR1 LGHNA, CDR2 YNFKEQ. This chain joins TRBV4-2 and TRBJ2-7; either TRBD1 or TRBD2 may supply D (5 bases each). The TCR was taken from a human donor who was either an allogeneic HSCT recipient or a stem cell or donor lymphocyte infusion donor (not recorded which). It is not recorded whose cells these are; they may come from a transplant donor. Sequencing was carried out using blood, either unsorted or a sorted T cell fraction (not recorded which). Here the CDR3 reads CASSQDGAGGSEQYF. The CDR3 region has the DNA TGTGCCAGCAGCCAAGACGGGGCAGGCGGATCCGAGCAGTACTTC.